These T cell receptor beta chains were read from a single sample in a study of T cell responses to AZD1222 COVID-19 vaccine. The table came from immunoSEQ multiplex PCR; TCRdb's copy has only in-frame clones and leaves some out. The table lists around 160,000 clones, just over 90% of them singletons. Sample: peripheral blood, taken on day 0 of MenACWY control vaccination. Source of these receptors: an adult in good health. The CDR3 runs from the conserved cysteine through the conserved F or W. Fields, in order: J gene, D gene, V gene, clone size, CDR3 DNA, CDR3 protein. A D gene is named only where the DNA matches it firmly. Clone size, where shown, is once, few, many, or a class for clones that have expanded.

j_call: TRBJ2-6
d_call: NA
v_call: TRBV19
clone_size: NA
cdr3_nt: TGTGCCAGCGGCATCTCTGGGGCCAACGTCCTGACTTTC
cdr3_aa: CASGISGANVLTF

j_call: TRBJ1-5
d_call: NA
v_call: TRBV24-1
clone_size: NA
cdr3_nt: TGTGCCACCAGTGATGGGATTCAGCCCCAGCATTTT
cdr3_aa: CATSDGIQPQHF

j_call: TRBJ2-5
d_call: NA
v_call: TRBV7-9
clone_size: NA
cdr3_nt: TGTGCCAGCAGCCGTAGATCGTACCAAGAGACCCAGTACTTC
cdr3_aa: CASSRRSYQETQYF

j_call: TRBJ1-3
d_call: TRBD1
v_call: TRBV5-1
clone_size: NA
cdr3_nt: TGCGCCAGCAGCTTGGACGGGACAGGTTCCTCTGGAAACACCATATATTTT
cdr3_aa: CASSLDGTGSSGNTIYF

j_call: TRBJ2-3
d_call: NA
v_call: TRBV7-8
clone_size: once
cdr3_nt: TGTGCCAGCAGCTTAGAGGCTCCATTTGGCACAGATACGCAGTATTTT
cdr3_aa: CASSLEAPFGTDTQYF

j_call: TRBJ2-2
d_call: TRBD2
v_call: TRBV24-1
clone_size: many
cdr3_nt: TGTGCCACCAGTGACCCCGGCGCGGGAGGGTCCACCGGGGAGCTGTTTTTT
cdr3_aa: CATSDPGAGGSTGELFF

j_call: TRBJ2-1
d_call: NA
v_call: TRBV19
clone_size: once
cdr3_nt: TGTGCCAGTAGTATAGGTGGTACCAGTAACAATGAGCAGTTCTTC
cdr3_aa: CASSIGGTSNNEQFF

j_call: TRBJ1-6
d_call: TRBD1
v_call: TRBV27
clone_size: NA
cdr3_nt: TGTGCCAGCAGTGAGGACAGGTTAGGGTCACCCCTCCACTTT
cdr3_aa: CASSEDRLGSPLHF

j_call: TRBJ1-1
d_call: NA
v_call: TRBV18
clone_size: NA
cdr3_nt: TGTGCCAGCTCACCAACCAGGATTATGAACACTGAAGCTTTCTTT
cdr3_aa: CASSPTRIMNTEAFF

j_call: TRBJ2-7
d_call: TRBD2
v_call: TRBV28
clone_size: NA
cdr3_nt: TGTGCCAGCAGTCTAGGGGGGAGCGGGAGGCTGGGCGAGCAGTACTTC
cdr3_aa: CASSLGGSGRLGEQYF

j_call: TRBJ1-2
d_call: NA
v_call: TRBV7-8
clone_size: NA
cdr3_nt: TGTGCCAGCAGCTTATCGGGGGGGTACGCGCGCGGCTACACCTTC
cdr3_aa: CASSLSGGYARGYTF

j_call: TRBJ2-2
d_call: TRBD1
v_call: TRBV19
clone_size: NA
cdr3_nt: TGTGCCAGTAGTATGACCAGGGGGCAAGGGACCGGGGAGCTGTTTTTT
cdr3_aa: CASSMTRGQGTGELFF

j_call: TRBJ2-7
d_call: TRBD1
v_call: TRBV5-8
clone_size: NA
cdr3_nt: TGTGCCAGCAGCCCGGCGGACAGGGGATACGAGCAGTACTTC
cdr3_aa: CASSPADRGYEQYF

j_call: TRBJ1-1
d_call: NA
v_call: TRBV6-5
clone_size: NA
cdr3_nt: TGTGCCAGCAGCCTGGACAGCCTTAGCACTGAAGCTTTTTTT
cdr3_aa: CASSLDSLSTEAFF

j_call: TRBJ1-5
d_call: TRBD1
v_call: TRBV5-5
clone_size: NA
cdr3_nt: TGTGCCAGCAGCCTACAGGGGAATCAGCCCCAGCATTTT
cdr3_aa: CASSLQGNQPQHF

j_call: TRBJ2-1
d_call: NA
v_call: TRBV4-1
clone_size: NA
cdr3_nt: TGCGCCAGCAGCCAGTCCAGGGTAAGCGGGCAGAATGAGCAGTTCTTC
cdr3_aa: CASSQSRVSGQNEQFF

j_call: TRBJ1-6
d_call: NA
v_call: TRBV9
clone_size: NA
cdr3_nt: TGTGCCAGCAGCGTAGCCCCGGACGGTGGATCACCCCTCCACTTT
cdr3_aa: CASSVAPDGGSPLHF

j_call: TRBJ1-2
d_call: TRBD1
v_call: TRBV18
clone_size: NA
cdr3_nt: TGTGCCAGCTCGCCAGACAGGGGGGTCTATGGCTACACCTTC
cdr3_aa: CASSPDRGVYGYTF

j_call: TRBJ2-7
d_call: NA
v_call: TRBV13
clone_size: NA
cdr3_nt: TGTGCCACCCAGCTCGGAGAGGGGCGCTACGAGCAGTACTTC
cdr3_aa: CATQLGEGRYEQYF

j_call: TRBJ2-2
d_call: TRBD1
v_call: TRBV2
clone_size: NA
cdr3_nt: TGTGCCAGCAATTTTCGGGACAGGGTAAACACCGGGGAGCTGTTTTTT
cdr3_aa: CASNFRDRVNTGELFF

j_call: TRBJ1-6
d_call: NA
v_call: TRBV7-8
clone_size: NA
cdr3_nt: TGTGCCAGCAGCTTAGGGCAGAATAATTCACCCCTCCACTTT
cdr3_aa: CASSLGQNNSPLHF

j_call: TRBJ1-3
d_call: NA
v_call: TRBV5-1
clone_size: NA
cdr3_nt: TGCGCCAGCAGCTTGGTGGACAGCCGCTATAACTCTGGAAACACCATATATTTT
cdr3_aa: CASSLVDSRYNSGNTIYF

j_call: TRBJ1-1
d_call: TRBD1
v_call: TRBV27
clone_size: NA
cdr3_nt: TGTGCCAGCAGCCGGACAGGGGTCTCGAACACTGAAGCTTTCTTT
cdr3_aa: CASSRTGVSNTEAFF

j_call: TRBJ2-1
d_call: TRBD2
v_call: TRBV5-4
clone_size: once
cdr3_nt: TGTGCCAGCAGCCCCTCCGGGACAGTGGGACTAGCGGGAGTGGGTGAGCAGTTCTTC
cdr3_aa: CASSPSGTVGLAGVGEQFF

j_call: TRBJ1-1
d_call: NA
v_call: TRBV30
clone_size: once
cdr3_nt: TGTGCCTGGAGTTGGAACACTGAAGCTTTCTTT
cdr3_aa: CAWSWNTEAFF

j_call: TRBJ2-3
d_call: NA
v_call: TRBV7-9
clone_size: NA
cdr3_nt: TGTGCCAGCAGTCCGGTGGGTAATACGCAGTATTTT
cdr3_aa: CASSPVGNTQYF

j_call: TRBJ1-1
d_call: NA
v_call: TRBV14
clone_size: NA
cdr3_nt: TGTGCCAGCAGCCAAGCCTTGAACACTGAAGCTTTCTTT
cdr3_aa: CASSQALNTEAFF

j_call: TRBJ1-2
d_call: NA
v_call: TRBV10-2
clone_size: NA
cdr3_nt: TGCGCCAGCAGGGAGGACAGATATGGCTACACCTTC
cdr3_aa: CASREDRYGYTF

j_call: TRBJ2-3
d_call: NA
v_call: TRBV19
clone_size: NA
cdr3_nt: TGTGCCAGTAGTATTTTAGGGGAGGAGGATACGCAGTATTTT
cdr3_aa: CASSILGEEDTQYF

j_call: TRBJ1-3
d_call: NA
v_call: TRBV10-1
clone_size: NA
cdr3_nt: TGCGCCAGCAGTCGGGACACCTCTGGAAACACCATATATTTT
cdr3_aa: CASSRDTSGNTIYF

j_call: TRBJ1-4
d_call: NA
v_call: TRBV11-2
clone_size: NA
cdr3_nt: TGTGCCAGCAGTCCGCCGGGTGTTGCAACTAATGAAAAACTGTTTTTT
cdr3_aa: CASSPPGVATNEKLFF

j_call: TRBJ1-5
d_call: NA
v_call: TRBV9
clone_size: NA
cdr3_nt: TGTGCCAGCAGCGTAGATCCGGGCGGGGAGCCCCAGCATTTT
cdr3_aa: CASSVDPGGEPQHF

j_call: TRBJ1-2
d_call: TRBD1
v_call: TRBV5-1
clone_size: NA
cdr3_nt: TGCGCCAGCAGACGGGACAGGGATGCTGGCTACACCTTC
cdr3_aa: CASRRDRDAGYTF

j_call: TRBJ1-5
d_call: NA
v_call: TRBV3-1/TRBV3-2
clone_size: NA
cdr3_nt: TGTGCCAGCAGCCAAGATCTTGGACCAACTCGTGGGCCCCAGCATTTT
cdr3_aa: CASSQDLGPTRGPQHF

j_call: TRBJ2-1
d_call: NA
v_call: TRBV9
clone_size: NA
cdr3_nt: TGTGCCAGCAGCGTCCCCGGACGGAAGAATGAGCAGTTCTTC
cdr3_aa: CASSVPGRKNEQFF

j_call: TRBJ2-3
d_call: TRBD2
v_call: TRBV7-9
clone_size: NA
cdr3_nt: TGTGCCAGCAGTTCGACTAGCGGGGGCACAGATACGCAGTATTTT
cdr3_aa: CASSSTSGGTDTQYF

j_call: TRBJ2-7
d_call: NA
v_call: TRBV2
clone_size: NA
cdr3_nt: TGTGCCAGCAGTAGGACCAGCGGATACGAGCAGTACTTC
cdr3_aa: CASSRTSGYEQYF

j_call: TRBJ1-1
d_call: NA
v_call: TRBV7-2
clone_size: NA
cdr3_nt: TGTGCCAGCAGCTTAGCGCATCGCATGCTAATTCACACTGAAGCTTTCTTT
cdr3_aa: CASSLAHRMLIHTEAFF

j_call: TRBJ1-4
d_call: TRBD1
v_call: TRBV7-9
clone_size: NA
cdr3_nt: TGTGCCAGCAGCGACAGGGGTCTCGGTGAAAAACTGTTTTTT
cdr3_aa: CASSDRGLGEKLFF